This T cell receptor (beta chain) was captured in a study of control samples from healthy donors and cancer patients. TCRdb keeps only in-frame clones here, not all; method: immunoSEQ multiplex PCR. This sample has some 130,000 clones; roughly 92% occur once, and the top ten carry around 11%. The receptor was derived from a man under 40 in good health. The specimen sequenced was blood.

The CDR3 reads CASSLWVNGYTF. The CDR3 nucleotides read TGTGCCAGCAGTTTATGGGTCAATGGCTACACCTTC. V gene TRBV27 combines with J gene TRBJ1-2; no clear D gene. Trimming pared 1 base from V and 6 bases from J, leaving 6 bases between. The CDR3 runs 12 residues. Germline V CDR1 and CDR2: MNHEY, SMNVEV (reference sequence).